This record concerns one TCR beta chain sequence. Its target is unknown. These data originate in a study of cytotoxic CD8 clonotypes in ibrutinib-treated CLL. Study-level points and caveats: Patients showed higher baseline clonality than age-matched healthy donors, and it tracked circulating CD8+ T-cell counts.

The intended depth for sequencing was 1 in 200,000 to 1 in 1 million T cells. The method was immunoSEQ multiplex PCR; TCRdb's version includes in-frame clones alone and lacks a portion of them. The sample contains under 150,000 clones, approximately 80% of which appear only once. V dropped 11 bases and J dropped 2; count of bases not matched to a gene: 3. This CDR3 is built from 12 residues. CDR1 and CDR2 (germline): ENHRY, SYGVKD. The source material was PBMCs, sampled after 36 months of ibrutinib treatment. The source is a human donor with chronic lymphocytic leukemia. The gene calls are TRBV10-3 and TRBJ2-5, with 9 positions matching TRBD2. The CDR3 nucleotides are TGTGCCTCGACTAGCGGACAAGAGACCCAGTACTTC. As protein: CASTSGQETQYF.